One sample yielded the 2 T cell receptor beta chains listed below, sequenced in a study of blood T cell repertoires in COVID-19. Data came from immunoSEQ multiplex PCR; TCRdb stores just in-frame clones and leaves some out. The sample lists about 60,000 clones, about 90% seen once, with more than 10% in the top ten. The sample consisted of peripheral blood. The receptors shown here come from a man in his 60s with active COVID-19.

This chain links TRBV7-3 with TRBJ1-2, with 9 positions matching TRBD1. This CDR3 has 13 amino acids. In germline, CDR1 is SGHTA, CDR2 FQGTGA. The V and J ends lost 4 bases and 8 bases, in that order; junction bases with no gene match: 5. CDR3 nucleotide sequence: TGTGCCAGCAGCTCCGGGACAGGGAAAGGCTACACCTTC. As protein: CASSSGTGKGYTF.

This clone was picked up a small number of times. This rearrangement joins TRBV6-5 to TRBJ1-2, with D possibly being TRBD1 (5 bases). V lost 6 bases and J 8 bases, leaving 13 bases between the germline ends. The germline CDR1 and CDR2 sequences are MNHEY and SVGAGI. The CDR3 has 12 amino acids. The CDR3 region has the DNA TGTGCCAGCAGGAAGGGGTGGGAAGGCTACACCTTC. It is translated as CASRKGWEGYTF.